A selection of T cell receptor beta chains follows, all from one sample in a study of regulatory T cells in long-lasting Graves disease. TCRdb re-called the multiplex PCR reads with MiXCR, one entry per CDR3 protein. This sample has about 420,000 distinct CDR3 sequences, with about 16% found just once. This sample was also put to use in a study of T cells in Graves' hyperthyroidism and ophthalmopathy.

The sequenced sample was peripheral blood mononuclear cells (PBMCs), obtained at new diagnosis, from a patient treated with antithyroid drugs. These receptor sequences come from a woman aged 18-30 years with Graves disease. Each CDR3 is given with its conserved first and last residue. The D gene is left open where the match is weak. The size field is filled for only some rows; it gives once, few, many or a size class.

j_call,cdr3_length,v_call,clone_size,d_call,cdr3_aa,cdr3_nt
TRBJ1-5,16,TRBV19,few,TRBD1,CASKPSRTGVNQPQHF,TGTGCCAGTAAACCCTCCAGGACAGGGGTGAATCAGCCCCAGCATTTT
TRBJ2-5,12,TRBV20-1,many,NA,CSATGYQETQYF,TGCAGTGCGACGGGATACCAAGAGACCCAGTACTTC
TRBJ1-1,16,TRBV6-2/TRBV6-3,few,NA,CASSVPPPRQVEGAFF,TGTGCCAGCAGTGTCCCCCCCCCCCGACAGGTTGAAGGAGCTTTCTTT
TRBJ1-2,16,TRBV3-1,NA,TRBD1,CASSLSAGTGVGGYTF,TGTGCCAGCAGCCTCTCTGCCGGGACAGGGGTAGGCGGCTACACCTTC
TRBJ2-3,15,TRBV5-4,NA,NA,CASSRSWDSTDTQYF,TGTGCCAGCAGCCGAAGCTGGGACAGCACAGATACGCAGTATTTT
TRBJ2-1,15,TRBV5-1,NA,TRBD1,CASSLAGTGESLQFF,TGCGCCAGCAGCTTGGCCGGGACAGGGGAAAGTCTGCAGTTCTTC
TRBJ2-2,16,TRBV20-1,NA,NA,CSARDLRRPNTGELFF,TGCAGTGCTAGAGATCTGAGGAGGCCGAACACCGGGGAGCTGTTTTTT
TRBJ2-5,17,TRBV27,many,TRBD2,CASSLGGSGRLIETQYF,TGTGCCAGCAGTTTAGGGGGTAGCGGGAGACTCATCGAGACCCAGTACTTC
TRBJ1-2,17,TRBV18,many,TRBD1,CASSPAQGARTSYGYTF,TGTGCCAGCTCACCGGCACAGGGGGCAAGGACGTCCTATGGCTACACCTTC
TRBJ1-1,13,TRBV10-3,many,NA,CAISEQGNTEAFF,TGTGCCATCAGTGAGCAGGGGAACACTGAAGCTTTCTTT
TRBJ2-3,13,TRBV3-1,NA,NA,CASSQTREGPQYF,TGTGCCAGCAGCCAAACACGAGAAGGCCCGCAGTATTTT
TRBJ1-1,12,TRBV30,many,NA,CAWSPLNTEAFF,TGTGCCTGGAGTCCTTTAAACACTGAAGCTTTCTTT
TRBJ1-1,14,TRBV20-1,NA,NA,CSAQRMSMNTEAFF,TGCAGTGCTCAACGTATGTCCATGAACACTGAAGCTTTCTTT
TRBJ2-2,16,TRBV19,NA,NA,CASSPTATPNTGELFF,TGTGCCAGTAGCCCAACAGCCACTCCGAACACCGGGGAGCTGTTTTTT
TRBJ2-3,12,TRBV3-1,NA,NA,CASSQDTDTQYF,TGTGCCAGCAGCCAAGATACGGATACGCAGTATTTT
TRBJ2-1,13,TRBV5-6,many,NA,CASSLVVANEQFF,TGTGCCAGCAGCTTGGTTGTTGCAAATGAGCAGTTCTTC
TRBJ1-4,15,TRBV3-1,many,NA,CASSRREVSNEKLFF,TGTGCCAGCAGCCGAAGGGAAGTGAGTAATGAAAAACTGTTTTTT
TRBJ2-5,15,TRBV20-1,many,TRBD1,CSARRPGTGQETQYF,TGCAGTGCTAGGCGCCCAGGGACAGGTCAAGAGACCCAGTACTTC
TRBJ1-1,15,TRBV15,NA,NA,CATSPGLIMNTEAFF,TGTGCCACCAGCCCGGGACTTATAATGAACACTGAAGCTTTCTTT
TRBJ2-1,12,TRBV28,many,NA,CASRPSWDEQFF,TGTGCCAGCAGACCGTCCTGGGATGAGCAGTTCTTC
TRBJ2-7,15,TRBV7-6,many,TRBD1,CASSSRTGPSYEQYF,TGTGCCAGCAGCTCGAGGACAGGCCCATCCTACGAGCAGTACTTC
TRBJ2-2,15,TRBV6-1,few,NA,CASSERTPNTGELFF,TGTGCCAGCAGTGAACGGACTCCGAACACCGGGGAGCTGTTTTTT